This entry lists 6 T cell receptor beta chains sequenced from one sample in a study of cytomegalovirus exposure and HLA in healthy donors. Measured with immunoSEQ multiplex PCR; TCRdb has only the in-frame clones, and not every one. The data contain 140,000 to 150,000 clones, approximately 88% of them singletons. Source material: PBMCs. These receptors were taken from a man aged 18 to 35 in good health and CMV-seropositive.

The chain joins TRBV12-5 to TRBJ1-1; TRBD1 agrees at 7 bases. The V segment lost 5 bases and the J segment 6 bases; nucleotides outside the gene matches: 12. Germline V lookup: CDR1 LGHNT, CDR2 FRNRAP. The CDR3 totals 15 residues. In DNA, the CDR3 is TGTGCTAGTGGTCCGTTGACAGGGATAGGGGCTGAAGCTTTCTTT. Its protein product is CASGPLTGIGAEAFF. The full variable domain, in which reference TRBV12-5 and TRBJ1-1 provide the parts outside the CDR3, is DARVTQTPRHKVTEMGQEVTMRCQPILGHNTVFWYRQTMMQGLELLAYFRNRAPLDDSGMPKDRFSAEMPDATLATLKIQPSEPRDSAVYFCASGPLTGIGAEAFFGQGTRLTVV.

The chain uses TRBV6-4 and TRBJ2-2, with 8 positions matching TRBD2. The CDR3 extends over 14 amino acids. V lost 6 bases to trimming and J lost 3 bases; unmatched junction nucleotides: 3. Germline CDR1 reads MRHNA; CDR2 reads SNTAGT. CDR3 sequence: CASRRGGDTGELFF. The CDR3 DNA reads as TGTGCCAGCAGACGGGGGGGCGACACCGGGGAGCTGTTTTTT.

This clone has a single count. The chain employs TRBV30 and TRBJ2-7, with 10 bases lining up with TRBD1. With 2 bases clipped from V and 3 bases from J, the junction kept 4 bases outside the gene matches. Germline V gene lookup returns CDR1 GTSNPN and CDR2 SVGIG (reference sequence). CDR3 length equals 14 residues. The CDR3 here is CAWSLDRGYYEQYF. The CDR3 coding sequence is TGTGCCTGGAGTTTGGACAGGGGGTACTACGAGCAGTACTTC.

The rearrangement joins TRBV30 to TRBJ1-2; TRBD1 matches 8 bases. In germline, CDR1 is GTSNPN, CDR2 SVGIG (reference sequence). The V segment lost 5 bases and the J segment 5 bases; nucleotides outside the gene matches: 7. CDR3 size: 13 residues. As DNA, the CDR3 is TGTGCCTGGGACGACAGGGGCCTTTATGGCTACACCTTC. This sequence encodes CAWDDRGLYGYTF.

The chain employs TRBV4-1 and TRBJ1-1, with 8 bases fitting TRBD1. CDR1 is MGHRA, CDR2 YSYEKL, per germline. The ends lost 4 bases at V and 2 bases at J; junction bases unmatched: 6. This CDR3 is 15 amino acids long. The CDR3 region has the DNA TGCGCCAGCAGCCCCTCCGGGACAGGTAACACTGAAGCTTTCTTT. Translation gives CASSPSGTGNTEAFF.

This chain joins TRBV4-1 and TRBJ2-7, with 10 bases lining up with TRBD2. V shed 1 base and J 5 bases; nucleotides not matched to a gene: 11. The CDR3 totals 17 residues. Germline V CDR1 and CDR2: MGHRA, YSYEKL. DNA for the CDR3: TGCGCCAGCAGCCAAGTACGCGAGCGGGAGGGGGGTAACGAGCAGTACTTC. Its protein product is CASSQVREREGGNEQYF.